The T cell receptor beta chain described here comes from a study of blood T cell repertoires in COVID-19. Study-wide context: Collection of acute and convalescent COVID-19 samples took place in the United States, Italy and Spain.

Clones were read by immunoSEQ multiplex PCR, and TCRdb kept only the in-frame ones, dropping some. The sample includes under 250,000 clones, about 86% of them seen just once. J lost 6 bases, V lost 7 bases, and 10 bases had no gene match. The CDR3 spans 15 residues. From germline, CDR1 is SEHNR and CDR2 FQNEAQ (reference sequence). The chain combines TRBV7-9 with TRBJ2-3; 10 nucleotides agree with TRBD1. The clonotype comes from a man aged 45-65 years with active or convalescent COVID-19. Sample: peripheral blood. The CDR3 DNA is TGTGCCAGCACTCATAGGACAGGGGGGACTGATACGCAGTATTTT. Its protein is CASTHRTGGTDTQYF.